Only one count was recorded for the clone carrying this TCR beta chain. Treatment defined: roughly 18 received Ad26.COV2.S at low or high dose, single or two shots; about 5 received placebo; per-sample allocation not given. The investigators took samples on day 63 after the first vaccine or placebo injection. This sample was taken from a study of Ad26.COV2.S vaccination and SARS-CoV-2 variants. The protocol was immunoSEQ multiplex PCR, while the TCRdb copy is restricted to in-frame clones and leaves out a portion. This sample carries 500,000 or so clones, about 91% of them seen once, and the ten largest clones take 2.5% to 3%. The CDR3 consists of 14 residues. Trimming left V 0 bases short and J 3 bases short, with 8 bases between. The germline V gene has CDR1 SGHRS and CDR2 YFSETQ.

This chain links TRBV5-1 with TRBJ2-3, with no clear D. The TCR originated in a person between 18 and 60 years old who received the Ad26.COV2.S COVID-19 vaccine or a placebo. Sample: peripheral blood, taken in a trial of Ad26.COV2.S vaccine versus placebo. CDR3 DNA sequence: TGCGCCAGCAGCTTGGTTCGCCATACAGATACGCAGTATTTT. Amino acid sequence: CASSLVRHTDTQYF.